This T cell receptor beta chain was observed in a study of OX40 agonist ivuxolimab in advanced cancers. Background for the entire study: Ivuxolimab, which targeted the costimulatory receptor OX40 (CD134), was an agonistic, fully human IgG2 monoclonal antibody. Intravenous ivuxolimab was administered to patients every 2 weeks at six dose levels: 0.01, 0.1, 0.3, 1.5, 3 and 10 mg/kg. Among the 50 to 55 dose-escalation patients, some 20 had hepatocellular carcinoma, 15 or so melanoma, 9 renal cell carcinoma and 9 head and neck cancer. In the dose-escalation cohort, 82.7% of patients were male, and the mean age was around 65 years with a range of about 20 to 79. Patients were allowed to have had prior anti-PD-1, anti-PD-L1 or anti-CTLA-4 therapy, and 30% to 40% of the dose-escalation patients had previously received checkpoint inhibitors. Three dose-escalation patients achieved partial responses, one with hepatocellular carcinoma and two with cutaneous melanoma. Peripheral TCRbeta sequencing aimed to test whether ivuxolimab altered TCR sequence diversity and caused clonal T-cell expansion. The monotherapy dose-escalation portion (N ≈ 57 patients) of the phase I ivuxolimab trial is reported in the paper.

As regards this clone: The specificity of this receptor is unknown. Base quality data are lacking; no much larger clone is found one base away.

The CDR3 goes from the cysteine to the phenylalanine over 10 residues. The sequence is cut down to CDR3 DNA, 30 bases in frame from base 1. Based on the germline V gene, the CDR1 and CDR2 sequences are SGDLS and YYNGEE. V is clipped by 8 bases and J by 7 bases, and the sequence between their germline boundaries is 7 bases long. To sequence the TCRbeta CDR3 region, genomic DNA was isolated from the sorted cells. The immunoSEQ Assay was used to sequence the TCRbeta CDR3 regions. This immuneACCESS table, as held by TCRdb, lists in-frame sequences with V and J called but not all clones. Of the missing ones, under half trace to an unresolved V gene in checked studies; the others have no known cause. The sample table records around 60,000 clones; roughly 80% of these occur just once. Around 2% of the sample is taken by the ten largest. Patients with autoimmune disease history or receiving systemic immunosuppression were excluded from the trial. Peripheral blood for TCR sequencing was drawn from every dose cohort at baseline, at cycle 4 day 1 and at cycle 7 day 1. Samples came from an open-label, multicenter, first-in-human phase I dose-escalation trial of ivuxolimab. Adults with locally advanced or metastatic melanoma, renal cell carcinoma, hepatocellular carcinoma or head and neck squamous cell carcinoma were enrolled in the trial. Before TCR sequencing, CD4+ T cells and CD8+ T cells were sorted from peripheral blood as separate populations.

Overall results and qualifications from the work: After ivuxolimab, CD8+ T cells had more expanded clones than CD4+ T cells on average. At doses of 0.1 to 3.0 mg/kg, clonal expansion of both CD4+ and CD8+ T cells in blood was seen between baseline and week 6. Partial responders in the 0.1-3.0 mg/kg groups had among the lowest normalized peripheral clonal expansion, especially among CD8+ T cells. Which antigens the clonally expanded peripheral T cells were specific for was not determined. Low levels of normalized T-cell clonal expansion were also seen in some patients who did not respond.

Sequenced material: CD4+ or CD8+ T cells sorted from blood, taken in a trial of the OX40 agonist ivuxolimab. This receptor was taken from an adult with an advanced solid tumor such as melanoma, head and neck, liver or kidney cancer. The rearrangement joined TRBV9 to TRBJ1-5, with no confidently assigned D gene. The CDR3: CARPGQPQHF. The sequenced DNA: TGTGCCAGACCGGGGCAGCCCCAGCATTTT.